This T cell receptor beta chain was identified in a study of T-cell memory formation after mild COVID-19. Across the whole study: TCR clusters mostly belonged to single donors. Findings and caveats of the study: Pre-infection memory held some responding clones, suggesting pre-existing cross-reactive T cells responded.

Libraries for TCRalpha and TCRbeta carried sample barcodes and unique molecular identifiers via 5'RACE. TCRdb recomputed calls from the 5' RACE reads with MiXCR, one row per CDR3 protein. The table shows about 200,000 distinct CDR3 sequences, with approximately 10% occurring only once. At least ten counts were recorded for this clonotype. What it recognizes is unknown. V lost 5 bases and J lost 2, with 12 bases in between. CDR1 SGHAT and CDR2 FQNNGV come from the germline V gene. This CDR3 region has 15 residues. Material: PBMCs or a T cell subset sorted from them (not recorded which). The source is a man between 18 and 29 years old who had mild COVID-19 (a few samples of this study predate the infection). Cell type and time point are not known. The chain is built from TRBV11-2 and TRBJ2-2; D not resolved. The CDR3 sequence is CASSLRLDNTGELFF. DNA of the CDR3: TGTGCCAGCAGCCTTAGACTGGACAACACCGGGGAGCTGTTTTTT.